This T cell receptor beta chain was captured in a study of shared clonotypes between healthy human individuals. Study observations and caveats: Against clonotypes common to all four donors, non-shared ones had lower generation probabilities. Naive CD4 clonotype sharing across a few donors was roughly 5%.

The CDR3 sequence is 16 residues long. Trimming took off 3 bases at V and 0 bases at J, with 12 bases between the two ends. Germline CDR1 and CDR2: LGHNA and YNFKEQ. Comments on this clone: Its specificity is not known.

Genomic DNA of every subset was divided equally among multiple immunoSEQ plates. The repertoire was sequenced with immunoSEQ multiplex PCR; TCRdb's copy has only in-frame clones and lacks some. The table has under 2.5 million clones, about nine tenths seen once. The chain has TRBV4-2 and TRBJ2-4; no reliable D call. Sequenced input: naive CD4+ T cells from PBMCs. The sample's subset: CD45RA+ positively selected. This receptor was taken from a young man in good health. Some clones in this sample may be carry-over from other donors' samples. DNA for the CDR3: TGTGCCAGCAGCCAGGAGAGAACCCTAGCCAAAAACATTCAGTACTTC. This encodes CASSQERTLAKNIQYF.